This is a list of T cell receptor beta chains from one sample in a study of blood T cell repertoires in COVID-19. Some clones are missing from TCRdb's copy, which holds only in-frame ones; the method was immunoSEQ multiplex PCR. The repertoire holds approximately 200,000 clones, with about 87% as singletons. The sequenced material came from peripheral blood. Every receptor here comes from a man between 65 and 85 years old with acute or convalescent COVID-19. Both conserved end residues are part of each CDR3. Fields, in order: V gene, D gene, J gene, clone size, CDR3 protein, CDR3 DNA. D genes are given only for firm matches. Some rows mark clone size as missing; the rest say once, few, many or name a class of expanded clone.

V gene: TRBV19
D gene: -
J gene: TRBJ2-7
clone size: -
CDR3 protein: CASSISGGAISYEQYF
CDR3 DNA: TGTGCCAGTAGTATTTCCGGGGGAGCAATTTCCTACGAGCAGTACTTC

V gene: TRBV5-4
D gene: -
J gene: TRBJ1-1
clone size: -
CDR3 protein: CASSLRRVNTEAFF
CDR3 DNA: TGTGCCAGCAGCCTAAGGCGGGTGAACACTGAAGCTTTCTTT

V gene: TRBV9
D gene: -
J gene: TRBJ2-2
clone size: -
CDR3 protein: CASSGLTANTGELFF
CDR3 DNA: TGTGCCAGCAGCGGCCTGACAGCTAACACCGGGGAGCTGTTTTTT

V gene: TRBV5-5
D gene: -
J gene: TRBJ2-5
clone size: -
CDR3 protein: CASSLPLNAPQETQYF
CDR3 DNA: TGTGCCAGCAGCCTTCCACTCAATGCCCCCCAAGAGACCCAGTACTTC

V gene: TRBV28
D gene: -
J gene: TRBJ2-1
clone size: -
CDR3 protein: CASSLPQGNEQFF
CDR3 DNA: TGTGCCAGCAGTTTACCACAGGGAAATGAGCAGTTCTTC

V gene: TRBV7-2
D gene: -
J gene: TRBJ2-2
clone size: -
CDR3 protein: CASSSSSGGGTGELFF
CDR3 DNA: TGTGCCAGCAGCTCCTCTAGCGGAGGGGGCACCGGGGAGCTGTTTTTT

V gene: TRBV19
D gene: TRBD2
J gene: TRBJ2-1
clone size: -
CDR3 protein: CASSTLAGLDYYSYNEQFF
CDR3 DNA: TGTGCCAGTAGCACTCTAGCGGGATTAGATTACTACTCCTACAATGAGCAGTTCTTC

V gene: TRBV5-1
D gene: TRBD1
J gene: TRBJ2-1
clone size: -
CDR3 protein: CASSLRQGGNEQFF
CDR3 DNA: TGCGCCAGCAGCTTAAGACAGGGGGGGAATGAGCAGTTCTTC

V gene: TRBV3-1/TRBV3-2
D gene: TRBD1
J gene: TRBJ2-1
clone size: -
CDR3 protein: CASSQDDRQGVLQFF
CDR3 DNA: TGTGCCAGCAGCCAAGATGATAGACAGGGCGTATTGCAGTTCTTC

V gene: TRBV6-1
D gene: TRBD1
J gene: TRBJ2-7
clone size: -
CDR3 protein: CASSEQGARVYEQYF
CDR3 DNA: TGTGCCAGCAGTGAACAGGGGGCCCGGGTGTACGAGCAGTACTTC

V gene: TRBV15
D gene: TRBD1
J gene: TRBJ1-2
clone size: -
CDR3 protein: CATSRDYPIIVQGKDHGYTF
CDR3 DNA: TGTGCCACCAGCAGAGATTACCCCATAATAGTACAGGGGAAAGACCATGGCTACACCTTC

V gene: TRBV18
D gene: -
J gene: TRBJ2-7
clone size: -
CDR3 protein: CASSRSEAVDYEQYF
CDR3 DNA: TGTGCCAGCTCACGATCCGAGGCGGTAGACTACGAGCAGTACTTC

V gene: TRBV7-3
D gene: TRBD2
J gene: TRBJ2-2
clone size: -
CDR3 protein: CASSFQGLGNTGELFF
CDR3 DNA: TGTGCCAGCAGCTTCCAGGGACTAGGGAACACCGGGGAGCTGTTTTTT

V gene: TRBV7-3
D gene: -
J gene: TRBJ2-1
clone size: -
CDR3 protein: CASSRGGGSSYNEQFF
CDR3 DNA: TGTGCCAGCAGCCGTGGGGGCGGGAGCTCCTACAATGAGCAGTTCTTC

V gene: TRBV9
D gene: TRBD2
J gene: TRBJ2-1
clone size: -
CDR3 protein: CASSVQSGTYNEQFF
CDR3 DNA: TGTGCCAGCAGCGTTCAAAGCGGGACCTACAATGAGCAGTTCTTC

V gene: TRBV30
D gene: TRBD1
J gene: TRBJ2-7
clone size: -
CDR3 protein: CAWSGGQGGTYEQYF
CDR3 DNA: TGTGCCTGGAGTGGAGGACAGGGTGGCACCTACGAGCAGTACTTC

V gene: TRBV5-6
D gene: -
J gene: TRBJ1-3
clone size: -
CDR3 protein: CASSLFSSVFGNTIYF
CDR3 DNA: TGTGCCAGCAGCTTATTCAGTTCTGTTTTTGGAAACACCATATATTTT

V gene: TRBV7-2
D gene: TRBD1
J gene: TRBJ1-1
clone size: -
CDR3 protein: CASSPRTGAGNTEAFF
CDR3 DNA: TGTGCCAGCAGCCCCCGGACAGGGGCGGGAAACACTGAAGCTTTCTTT

V gene: TRBV14
D gene: TRBD1
J gene: TRBJ2-7
clone size: -
CDR3 protein: CASSHGTGTYEQYF
CDR3 DNA: TGTGCCAGCAGCCACGGGACAGGGACCTACGAGCAGTACTTC

V gene: TRBV10-3
D gene: -
J gene: TRBJ1-1
clone size: -
CDR3 protein: CAISDRQNTEAFF
CDR3 DNA: TGTGCCATCAGCGACCGACAGAACACTGAAGCTTTCTTT

V gene: TRBV29-1
D gene: TRBD1
J gene: TRBJ1-1
clone size: -
CDR3 protein: CSVSTGTGNTEAFF
CDR3 DNA: TGCAGCGTGAGTACCGGGACAGGGAACACTGAAGCTTTCTTT

V gene: TRBV3-1/TRBV3-2
D gene: -
J gene: TRBJ1-4
clone size: -
CDR3 protein: CASSQGPNEKLFF
CDR3 DNA: TGTGCCAGCAGCCAAGGTCCGAATGAAAAACTGTTTTTT

V gene: TRBV7-8
D gene: -
J gene: TRBJ1-2
clone size: -
CDR3 protein: CASSLGGAGGGYTF
CDR3 DNA: TGTGCCAGCAGCTTAGGGGGGGCCGGGGGGGGCTACACCTTC

V gene: TRBV14
D gene: -
J gene: TRBJ2-5
clone size: once
CDR3 protein: CASSPGVNFQETQYF
CDR3 DNA: TGTGCCAGCAGCCCAGGGGTGAACTTCCAAGAGACCCAGTACTTC

V gene: TRBV7-3
D gene: TRBD1
J gene: TRBJ2-2
clone size: -
CDR3 protein: CASSPDPGQGVTGELFF
CDR3 DNA: TGTGCCAGCAGCCCCGATCCGGGACAGGGAGTTACCGGGGAGCTGTTTTTT

V gene: TRBV18
D gene: -
J gene: TRBJ1-5
clone size: -
CDR3 protein: CASSPPGRFQPQHF
CDR3 DNA: TGTGCCAGCTCACCACCGGGCCGCTTCCAGCCCCAGCATTTT

V gene: TRBV5-6
D gene: TRBD1
J gene: TRBJ2-7
clone size: -
CDR3 protein: CASSPLGRDSYEQYF
CDR3 DNA: TGTGCCAGCAGCCCCCTGGGCAGGGACAGCTACGAGCAGTACTTC

V gene: TRBV28
D gene: TRBD1
J gene: TRBJ1-1
clone size: -
CDR3 protein: CASSLPGAGGTEAFF
CDR3 DNA: TGTGCCAGCAGTTTACCAGGGGCAGGGGGCACTGAAGCTTTCTTT

V gene: TRBV7-9
D gene: -
J gene: TRBJ2-1
clone size: -
CDR3 protein: CASSPRSYNEQFF
CDR3 DNA: TGTGCCAGCAGTCCGCGGTCGTACAATGAGCAGTTCTTC

V gene: TRBV5-1
D gene: TRBD2
J gene: TRBJ2-7
clone size: -
CDR3 protein: CASSGTSGSYEQYF
CDR3 DNA: TGCGCCAGCTCCGGGACTAGCGGCTCCTACGAGCAGTACTTC

V gene: TRBV27
D gene: TRBD2
J gene: TRBJ2-1
clone size: -
CDR3 protein: CASSFPSGSIYEQFF
CDR3 DNA: TGTGCCAGCAGTTTCCCTAGCGGGAGTATCTATGAGCAGTTCTTC

V gene: TRBV6-1
D gene: -
J gene: TRBJ1-4
clone size: -
CDR3 protein: CASSDGGWELFF
CDR3 DNA: TGTGCCAGCAGTGACGGGGGATGGGAACTGTTTTTT

V gene: TRBV3-1/TRBV3-2
D gene: -
J gene: TRBJ2-5
clone size: -
CDR3 protein: CASSQEVGGFSETQYF
CDR3 DNA: TGTGCCAGCAGCCAAGAAGTGGGAGGATTCTCGGAGACCCAGTACTTC

V gene: TRBV7-8
D gene: -
J gene: TRBJ1-6
clone size: -
CDR3 protein: CASSLGQDNSPLHF
CDR3 DNA: TGTGCCAGCAGCCTGGGACAAGATAATTCACCCCTCCACTTT

V gene: TRBV15
D gene: TRBD2
J gene: TRBJ2-1
clone size: -
CDR3 protein: CATSRDAGAYNEQFF
CDR3 DNA: TGTGCCACCAGCAGAGATGCGGGAGCCTACAATGAGCAGTTCTTC

V gene: TRBV5-3
D gene: TRBD1
J gene: TRBJ1-5
clone size: -
CDR3 protein: CARSPRLGQGKYRNQPQHF
CDR3 DNA: TGTGCCAGAAGCCCACGGCTGGGACAGGGTAAATATCGCAATCAGCCCCAGCATTTT

V gene: TRBV6-6
D gene: -
J gene: TRBJ2-3
clone size: -
CDR3 protein: CASSSGGTTDTQYF
CDR3 DNA: TGTGCCAGCAGTTCCGGAGGGACGACAGATACGCAGTATTTT

V gene: TRBV11-2
D gene: -
J gene: TRBJ2-2
clone size: -
CDR3 protein: CASSLEFGTGELFF
CDR3 DNA: TGTGCCAGCAGCTTAGAATTCGGCACCGGGGAGCTGTTTTTT

V gene: TRBV4-1
D gene: -
J gene: TRBJ2-7
clone size: -
CDR3 protein: CASSQLIGGYSYEQYF
CDR3 DNA: TGCGCCAGCAGCCAATTGATCGGAGGCTATTCCTACGAGCAGTACTTC

V gene: TRBV19
D gene: TRBD1
J gene: TRBJ2-6
clone size: -
CDR3 protein: CASTDRGQFGANVLTF
CDR3 DNA: TGTGCCAGTACCGACAGGGGGCAGTTTGGGGCCAACGTCCTGACTTTC

V gene: TRBV7-2
D gene: TRBD2
J gene: TRBJ2-1
clone size: once
CDR3 protein: CASSFTSGFRGRGGEQFF
CDR3 DNA: TGTGCCAGCAGCTTTACTAGCGGGTTTCGGGGGCGAGGTGGTGAGCAGTTCTTC

V gene: TRBV23-1
D gene: TRBD1
J gene: TRBJ1-1
clone size: -
CDR3 protein: CASSQRDRANTEAFF
CDR3 DNA: TGCGCCAGCAGTCAGAGGGACAGGGCGAACACTGAAGCTTTCTTT